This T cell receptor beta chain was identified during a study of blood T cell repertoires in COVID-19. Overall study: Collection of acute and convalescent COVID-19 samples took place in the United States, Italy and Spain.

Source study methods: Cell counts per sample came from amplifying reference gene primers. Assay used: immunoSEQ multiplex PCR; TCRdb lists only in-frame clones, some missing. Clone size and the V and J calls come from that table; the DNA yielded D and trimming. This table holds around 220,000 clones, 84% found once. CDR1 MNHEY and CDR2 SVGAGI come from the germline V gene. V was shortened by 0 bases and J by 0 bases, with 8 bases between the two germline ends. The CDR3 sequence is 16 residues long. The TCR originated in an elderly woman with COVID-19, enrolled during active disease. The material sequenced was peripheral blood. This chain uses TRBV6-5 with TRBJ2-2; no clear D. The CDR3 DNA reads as TGTGCCAGCAGTTACTCGAGCAGGACGAACACCGGGGAGCTGTTTTTT. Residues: CASSYSSRTNTGELFF.